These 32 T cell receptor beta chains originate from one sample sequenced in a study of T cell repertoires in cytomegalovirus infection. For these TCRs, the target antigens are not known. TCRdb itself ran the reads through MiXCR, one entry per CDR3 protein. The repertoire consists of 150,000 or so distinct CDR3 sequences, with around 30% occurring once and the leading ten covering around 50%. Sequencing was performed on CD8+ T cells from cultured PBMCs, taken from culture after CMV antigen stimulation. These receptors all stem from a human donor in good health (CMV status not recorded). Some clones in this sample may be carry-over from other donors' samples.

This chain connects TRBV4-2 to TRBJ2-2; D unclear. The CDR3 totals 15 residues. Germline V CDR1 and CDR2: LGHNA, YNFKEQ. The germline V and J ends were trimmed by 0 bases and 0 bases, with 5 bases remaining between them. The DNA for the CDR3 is TGTGCCAGCAGCCAAGATAGCTCGAACACCGGGGAGCTGTTTTTT. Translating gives CASSQDSSNTGELFF.

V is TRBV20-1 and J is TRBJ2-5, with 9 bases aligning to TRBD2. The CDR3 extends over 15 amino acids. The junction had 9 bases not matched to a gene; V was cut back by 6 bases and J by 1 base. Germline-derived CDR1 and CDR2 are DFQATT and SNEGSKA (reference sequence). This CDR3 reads CSAKLAGERQETQYF. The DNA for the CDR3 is TGCAGTGCAAAACTAGCGGGCGAGCGCCAAGAGACCCAGTACTTC.

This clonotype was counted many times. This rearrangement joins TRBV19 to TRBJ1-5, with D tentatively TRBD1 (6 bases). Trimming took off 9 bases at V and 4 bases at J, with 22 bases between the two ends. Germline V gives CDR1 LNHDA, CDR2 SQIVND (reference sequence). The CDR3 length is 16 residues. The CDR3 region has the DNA TGTGCCAGCCACCCCCGGACAGATCCCATTAATCAGCCCCAGCATTTT. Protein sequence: CASHPRTDPINQPQHF.

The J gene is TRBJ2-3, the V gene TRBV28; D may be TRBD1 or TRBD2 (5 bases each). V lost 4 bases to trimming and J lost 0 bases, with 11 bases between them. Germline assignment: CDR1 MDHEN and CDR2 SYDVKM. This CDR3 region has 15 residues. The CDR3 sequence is CASSSQWGSTDTQYF. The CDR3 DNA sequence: TGTGCCAGCAGTTCCCAGTGGGGGAGCACAGATACGCAGTATTTT.

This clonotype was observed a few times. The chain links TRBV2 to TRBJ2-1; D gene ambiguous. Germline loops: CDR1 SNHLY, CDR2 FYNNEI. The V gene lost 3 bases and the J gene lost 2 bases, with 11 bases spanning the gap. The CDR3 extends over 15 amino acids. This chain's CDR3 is CASSDPGSAYNEQFF. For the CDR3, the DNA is TGTGCCAGCAGTGACCCGGGCAGCGCCTACAATGAGCAGTTCTTC. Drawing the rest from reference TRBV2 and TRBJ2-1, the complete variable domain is EPEVTQTPSHQVTQMGQEVILRCVPISNHLYFYWYRQILGQKVEFLVSFYNNEISEKSEIFDDQFSVERPDGSNFTLKIRSTKLEDSAMYFCASSDPGSAYNEQFFGPGTRLTVL.

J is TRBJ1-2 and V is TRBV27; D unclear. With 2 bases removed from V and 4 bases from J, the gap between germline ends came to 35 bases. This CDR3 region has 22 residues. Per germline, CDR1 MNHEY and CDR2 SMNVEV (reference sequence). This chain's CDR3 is CASSLGRGRPDRDQGRLYGYTF. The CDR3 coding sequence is TGTGCCAGCAGTTTAGGACGCGGGAGGCCTGACCGAGACCAAGGGCGACTCTATGGCTACACCTTC.

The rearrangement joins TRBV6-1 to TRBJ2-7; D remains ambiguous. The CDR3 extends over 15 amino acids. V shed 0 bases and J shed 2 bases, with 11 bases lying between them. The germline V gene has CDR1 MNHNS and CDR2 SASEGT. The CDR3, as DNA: TGTGCCAGCAGTGAAGCGAAGAACGGAGCCTACGAGCAGTACTTC. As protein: CASSEAKNGAYEQYF.

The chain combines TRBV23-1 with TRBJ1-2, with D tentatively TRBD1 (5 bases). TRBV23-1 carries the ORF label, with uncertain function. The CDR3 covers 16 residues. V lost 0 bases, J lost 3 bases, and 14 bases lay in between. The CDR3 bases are TGCGCCAGCAGTCAATCCACCAGGACACGGGACTATGGCTACACCTTC. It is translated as CASSQSTRTRDYGYTF.

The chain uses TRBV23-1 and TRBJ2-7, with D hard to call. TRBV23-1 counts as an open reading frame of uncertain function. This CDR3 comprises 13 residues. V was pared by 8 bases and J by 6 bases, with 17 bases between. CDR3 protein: CASCTRTRSEQYF. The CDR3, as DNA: TGCGCCAGCTGTACGAGGACCCGTTCCGAGCAGTACTTC.

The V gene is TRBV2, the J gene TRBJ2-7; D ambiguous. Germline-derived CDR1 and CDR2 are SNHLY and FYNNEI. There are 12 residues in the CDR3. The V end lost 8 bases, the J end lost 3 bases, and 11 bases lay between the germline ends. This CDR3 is CASLGLNYEQYF. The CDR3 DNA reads TGTGCCAGCCTGGGGTTGAACTACGAGCAGTACTTC.

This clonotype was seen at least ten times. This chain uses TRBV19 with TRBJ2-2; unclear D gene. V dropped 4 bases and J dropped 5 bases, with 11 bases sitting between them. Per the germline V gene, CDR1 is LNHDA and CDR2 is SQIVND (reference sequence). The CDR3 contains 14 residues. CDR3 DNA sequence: TGTGCCAGTAGTACCGACGGGTTGACCGGGGAGCTGTTTTTT. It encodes CASSTDGLTGELFF.

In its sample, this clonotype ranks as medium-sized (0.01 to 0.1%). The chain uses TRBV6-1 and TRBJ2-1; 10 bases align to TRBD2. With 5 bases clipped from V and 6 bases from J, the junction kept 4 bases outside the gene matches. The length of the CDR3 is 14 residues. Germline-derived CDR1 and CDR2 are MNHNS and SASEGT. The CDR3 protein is CASSTLAGGNEQFF. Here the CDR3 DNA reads TGTGCCAGCAGTACATTAGCGGGGGGCAATGAGCAGTTCTTC.

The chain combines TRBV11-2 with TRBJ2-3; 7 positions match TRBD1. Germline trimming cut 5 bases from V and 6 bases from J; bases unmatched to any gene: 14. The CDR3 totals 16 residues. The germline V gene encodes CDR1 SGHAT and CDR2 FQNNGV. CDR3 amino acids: CASSDRGDSFRDTQYF. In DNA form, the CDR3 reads TGTGCCAGCAGCGATAGAGGGGACAGTTTCAGGGATACGCAGTATTTT.

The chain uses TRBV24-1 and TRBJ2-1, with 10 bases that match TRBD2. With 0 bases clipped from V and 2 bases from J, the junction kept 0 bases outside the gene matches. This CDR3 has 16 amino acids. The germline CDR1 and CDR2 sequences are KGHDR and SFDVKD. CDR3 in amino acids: CATSDLSGGAYNEQFF. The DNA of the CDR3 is TGTGCCACCAGTGATTTGAGCGGGGGGGCCTACAATGAGCAGTTCTTC.

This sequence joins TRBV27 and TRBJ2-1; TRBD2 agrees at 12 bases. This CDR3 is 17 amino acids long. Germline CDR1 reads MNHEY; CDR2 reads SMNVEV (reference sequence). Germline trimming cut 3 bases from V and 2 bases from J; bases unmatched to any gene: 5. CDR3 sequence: CASSFTSGGFTYNEQFF. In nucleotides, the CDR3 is TGTGCCAGCAGTTTTACTAGCGGGGGGTTTACCTACAATGAGCAGTTCTTC.

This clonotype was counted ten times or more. The CDR3 coding sequence is TGTGCCAGCAGCTTTGCCCCCGGCCGGGGTTTAGGGACTGAAGCTTTCTTT. Protein: CASSFAPGRGLGTEAFF. The chain combines TRBV7-8 with TRBJ1-1; D remains ambiguous. The germline gives CDR1 SGHVS, CDR2 FQNEAQ. V was trimmed by 3 bases and J by 5 bases, leaving 22 bases between them. The CDR3 totals 17 residues.

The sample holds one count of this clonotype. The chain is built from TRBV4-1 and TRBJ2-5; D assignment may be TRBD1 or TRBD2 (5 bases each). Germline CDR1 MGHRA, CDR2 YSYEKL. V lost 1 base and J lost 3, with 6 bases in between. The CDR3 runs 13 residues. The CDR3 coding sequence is TGCGCCAGCAGCCAAGTGGGGGAAGAGACCCAGTACTTC. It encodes CASSQVGEETQYF.

The CDR3 DNA sequence: TGTGCCAGCAGCGTAAAGGGCCTTCCATCCAACAATGAGCAGTTCTTC. Its protein product is CASSVKGLPSNNEQFF. The V and J genes are TRBV9 and TRBJ2-1; D unclear. Trimming shortened V by 1 base and J by 5 bases, and 16 bases separated the two germline ends. Germline values: CDR1 SGDLS, CDR2 YYNGEE. This CDR3 spans 16 amino acids.

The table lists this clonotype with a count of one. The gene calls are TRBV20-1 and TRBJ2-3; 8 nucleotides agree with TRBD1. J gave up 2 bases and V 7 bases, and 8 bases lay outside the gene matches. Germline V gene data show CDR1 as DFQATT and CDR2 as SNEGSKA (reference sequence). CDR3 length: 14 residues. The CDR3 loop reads CSGSGTGPTDTQYF. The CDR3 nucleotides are TGCAGTGGTTCCGGGACAGGACCCACAGATACGCAGTATTTT.

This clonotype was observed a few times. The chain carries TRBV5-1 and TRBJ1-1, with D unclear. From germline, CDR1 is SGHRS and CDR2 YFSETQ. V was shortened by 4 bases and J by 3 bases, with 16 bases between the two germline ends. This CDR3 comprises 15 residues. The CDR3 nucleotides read TGCGCCAGCAGCCCCTTCACCTCTGTGGACACTGAAGCTTTCTTT. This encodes CASSPFTSVDTEAFF.

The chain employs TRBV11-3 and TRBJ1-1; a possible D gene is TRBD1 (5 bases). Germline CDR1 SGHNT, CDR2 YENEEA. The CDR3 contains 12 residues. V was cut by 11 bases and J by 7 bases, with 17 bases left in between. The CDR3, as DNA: TGTGCCGAGGGGTTTCGGCGTGGTGAAGCTTTCTTT. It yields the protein CAEGFRRGEAFF.

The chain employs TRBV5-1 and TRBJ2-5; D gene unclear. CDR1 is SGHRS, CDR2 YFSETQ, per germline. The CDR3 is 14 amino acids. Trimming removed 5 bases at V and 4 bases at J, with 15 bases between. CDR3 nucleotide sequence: TGCGCCAGCAGAGAGGTTGGGCTCGCAGAGACCCAGTACTTC. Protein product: CASREVGLAETQYF. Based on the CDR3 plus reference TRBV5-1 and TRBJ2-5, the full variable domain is KAGVTQTPRYLIKTRGQQVTLSCSPISGHRSVSWYQQTPGQGLQFLFEYFSETQRNKGNFPGRFSGRQFSNSRSEMNVSTLELGDSALYLCASREVGLAETQYFGPGTRLLVL.

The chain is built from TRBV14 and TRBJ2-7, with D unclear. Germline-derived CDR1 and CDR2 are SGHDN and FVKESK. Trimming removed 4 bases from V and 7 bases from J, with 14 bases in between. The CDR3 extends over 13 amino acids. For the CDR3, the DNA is TGTGCCAGCAGCCTTGTGTCTCATGGGGAGCAGTACTTC. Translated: CASSLVSHGEQYF. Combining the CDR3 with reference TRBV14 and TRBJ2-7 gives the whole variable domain EAGVTQFPSHSVIEKGQTVTLRCDPISGHDNLYWYRRVMGKEIKFLLHFVKESKQDESGMPNNRFLAERTGGTYSTLKVQPAELEDSGVYFCASSLVSHGEQYFGPGTRLTVT.

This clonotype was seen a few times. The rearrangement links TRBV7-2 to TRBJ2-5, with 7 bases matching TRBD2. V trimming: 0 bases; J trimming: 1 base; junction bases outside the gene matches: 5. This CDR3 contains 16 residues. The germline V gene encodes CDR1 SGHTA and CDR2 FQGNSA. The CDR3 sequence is CASSLANWGGQETQYF. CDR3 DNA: TGTGCCAGCAGCTTAGCGAATTGGGGGGGCCAAGAGACCCAGTACTTC.

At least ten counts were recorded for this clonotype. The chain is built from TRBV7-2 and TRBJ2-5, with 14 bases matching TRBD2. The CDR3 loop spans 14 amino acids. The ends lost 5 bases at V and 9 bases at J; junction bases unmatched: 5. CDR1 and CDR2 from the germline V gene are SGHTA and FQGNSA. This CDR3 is CASSQRLAGGPQYF. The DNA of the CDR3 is TGTGCCAGCAGCCAGCGACTAGCGGGGGGGCCCCAGTACTTC. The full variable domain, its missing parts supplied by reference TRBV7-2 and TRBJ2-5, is GAGVSQSPSNKVTEKGKDVELRCDPISGHTALYWYRQSLGQGLEFLIYFQGNSAPDKSGLPSDRFSAERTGGSVSTLTIQRTQQEDSAVYLCASSQRLAGGPQYFGPGTRLLVL.

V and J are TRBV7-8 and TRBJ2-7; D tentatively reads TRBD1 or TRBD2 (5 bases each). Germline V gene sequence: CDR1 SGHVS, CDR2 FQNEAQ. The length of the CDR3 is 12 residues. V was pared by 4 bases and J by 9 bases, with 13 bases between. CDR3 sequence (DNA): TGTGCCAGCAGCTATCCGGGGCTCGGGCAGTACTTC. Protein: CASSYPGLGQYF.

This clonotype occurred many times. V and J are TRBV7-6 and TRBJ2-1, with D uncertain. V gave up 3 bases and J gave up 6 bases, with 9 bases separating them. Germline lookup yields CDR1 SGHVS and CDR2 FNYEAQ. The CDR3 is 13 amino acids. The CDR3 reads CASSFEWGNEQFF. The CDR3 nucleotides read TGTGCCAGCAGCTTTGAGTGGGGCAATGAGCAGTTCTTC.

The DNA for the CDR3 is TGTGCCAGCAGCCAGGACAGGGTAACAACTAATGAAAAACTGTTTTTT. Its protein product is CASSQDRVTTNEKLFF. The rearrangement links TRBV7-6 to TRBJ1-4, with 8 bases lining up with TRBD1. The germline gives CDR1 SGHVS, CDR2 FNYEAQ. The CDR3 is 16 residues long. Trimming took 5 bases from V and 0 from J; bases not matched to a gene: 5.

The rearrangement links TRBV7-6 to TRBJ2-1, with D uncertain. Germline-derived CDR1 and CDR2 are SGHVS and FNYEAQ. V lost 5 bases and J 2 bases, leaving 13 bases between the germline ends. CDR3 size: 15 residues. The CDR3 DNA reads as TGTGCCAGCAGCGTCGGGCCCCCCCCCTACAATGAGCAGTTCTTC. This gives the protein CASSVGPPPYNEQFF.

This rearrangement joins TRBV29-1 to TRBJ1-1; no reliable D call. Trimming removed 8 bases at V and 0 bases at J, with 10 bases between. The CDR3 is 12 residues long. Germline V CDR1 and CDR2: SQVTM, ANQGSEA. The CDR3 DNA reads TGCAGCTCCGTTCAGATGAACACTGAAGCTTTCTTT. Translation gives CSSVQMNTEAFF.

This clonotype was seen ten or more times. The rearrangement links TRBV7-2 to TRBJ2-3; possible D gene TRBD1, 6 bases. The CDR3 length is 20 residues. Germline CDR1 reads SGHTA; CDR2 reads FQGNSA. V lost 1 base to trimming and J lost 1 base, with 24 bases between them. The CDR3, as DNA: TGTGCCAGCAGCTTAGAGAAGGGGCAGGGGACCTTTTTAGGCACAGATACGCAGTATTTT. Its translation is CASSLEKGQGTFLGTDTQYF.

The CDR3 coding sequence is TGCAGTGCAAGACACCGGGACATCTCCCTCTACGAGCAGTACTTC. This gives the protein CSARHRDISLYEQYF. V and J are TRBV20-1 and TRBJ2-7, with D possibly TRBD1 on 6 matching bases. The CDR3 runs to 15 residues. Germline CDR1 reads DFQATT; CDR2 reads SNEGSKA (reference sequence). Trimming shortened V by 6 bases and J by 3 bases, and 21 bases separated the two germline ends.